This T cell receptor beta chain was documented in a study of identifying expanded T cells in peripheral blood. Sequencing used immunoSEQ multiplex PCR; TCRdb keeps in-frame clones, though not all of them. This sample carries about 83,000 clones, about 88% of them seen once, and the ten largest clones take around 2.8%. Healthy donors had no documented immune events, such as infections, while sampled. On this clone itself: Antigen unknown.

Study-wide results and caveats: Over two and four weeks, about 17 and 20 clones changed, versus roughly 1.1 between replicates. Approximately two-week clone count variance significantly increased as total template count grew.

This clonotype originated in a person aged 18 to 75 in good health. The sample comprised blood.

This CDR3 is CASSLRASSTDTQYF. CDR3 DNA: TGTGCCAGCAGCTTACGAGCGTCGTCCACAGATACGCAGTATTTT. This chain links TRBV11-1 with TRBJ2-3; D remains ambiguous. This CDR3 region has 15 residues. Germline V gene data show CDR1 as SGHAT and CDR2 as FQDESV (reference sequence). Trimming took off 2 bases at V and 2 bases at J, with 11 bases between the two ends.